These 23 T cell receptor beta chains originate from one sample sequenced in a study of blood T cells in healthy people across ages. Next came a second PCR, run for about 7 to 12 cycles, which used a sample-barcoded 5' primer along with a J-beta primer mix. TCRdb independently ran MiXCR on the 5' RACE reads; one entry per CDR3 protein. The data contain hundreds of thousands of distinct CDR3 sequences, around 50% of them seen just once; the ten biggest clones take up about 26%. What was sequenced was blood. These receptors originate from a middle-aged man in good health.

This chain connects TRBV27 to TRBJ2-3, with TRBD2 as a possible D gene (5 bases). Germline CDR1 and CDR2: MNHEY and SMNVEV (reference sequence). The CDR3 has 11 amino acids. V was pared by 7 bases and J by 5 bases, with 7 bases between. The chain's CDR3 is CASIRGDTQYF. Here the CDR3 DNA reads TGTGCCAGCATCCGGGGAGATACGCAGTATTTT.

The chain is built from TRBV2 and TRBJ2-3, with D possibly matching TRBD2 (6 bases). The CDR3 covers 15 residues. V lost 1 base and J 1 base, leaving 9 bases between the germline ends. Germline V gene sequence: CDR1 SNHLY, CDR2 FYNNEI. CDR3 in amino acids: CASSEGIAGTDTQYF. CDR3 DNA sequence: TGTGCCAGCAGTGAAGGGATAGCGGGCACAGATACGCAGTATTTT.

Concerning this clonotype: It may be a read error: a sequence one base away is much more abundant. The chain recombines TRBV12-3 or TRBV12-4 with TRBJ2-1; the D gene is possibly TRBD2 (5 bases). The CDR3 sequence is 18 residues long. The CDR3 DNA follows: TGTGCCGGCAGTTTTACTGCGGGCCCTGGGTTTTCCTACAATGAGCAGTTCTTC. Amino acids: CAGSFTAGPGFSYNEQFF.

Only one count was recorded for this clonotype. V usage is TRBV27 and J usage is TRBJ1-1; D unresolved. The CDR3 spans 13 residues. Trimming removed 5 bases from V and 4 bases from J, with 11 bases in between. Germline CDR1 MNHEY, CDR2 SMNVEV (reference sequence). CDR3 in amino acids: CASSGILGTEAFF. DNA of the CDR3: TGTGCCAGCAGTGGGATCTTGGGCACTGAAGCTTTCTTT.

This chain joins TRBV4-1 and TRBJ2-2; TRBD1 matches at 10 bases. Looked up from germline, CDR1 is MGHRA and CDR2 is YSYEKL. With 2 bases clipped from V and 0 bases from J, the junction kept 9 bases outside the gene matches. This CDR3 spans 19 amino acids. The CDR3 is CASSQNRDRGFANTGELFF. CDR3 coding DNA: TGCGCCAGCAGCCAAAACCGGGACAGGGGTTTCGCGAACACCGGGGAGCTGTTTTTT.

This clonotype was detected only once. This sequence joins TRBV6-1 and TRBJ1-2; a weak D match, TRBD1 (5 bases). The CDR3 runs 14 residues. V was trimmed by 6 bases and J by 8 bases, leaving 19 bases between them. Looked up from germline, CDR1 is MNHNS and CDR2 is SASEGT. The CDR3 sequence: CASRDIWDAWGYTF. The CDR3 DNA reads as TGTGCCAGCAGGGATATATGGGACGCTTGGGGCTACACCTTC.

The chain uses TRBV5-6 and TRBJ2-5; 8 bases line up with TRBD1. This CDR3 region has 16 residues. Germline values: CDR1 SGHDT, CDR2 YYEEEE. The J segment lost 11 bases and the V segment lost 2 bases, leaving 17 bases of the junction unmatched. CDR3: CASSFLDRGFLGEQYF. The CDR3 DNA sequence: TGTGCCAGCAGCTTTTTAGACAGGGGTTTCTTGGGGGAGCAGTACTTC.

With regard to this clonotype: A single base separates this from a much larger clone, so it may be a read error. The chain couples TRBV25-1 to TRBJ1-6; possibly TRBD1 for D (6 bases). The CDR3 totals 15 residues. Germline assignment: CDR1 MGHDK and CDR2 SYGVNS. The DNA of the CDR3 is TGTACCAGCACGGGGGACAACTCCTATAATTCACCCCTCCACTTT. Its translation: CTSTGDNSYNSPLHF.

J is TRBJ2-1 and V is TRBV7-2, with D hard to call. Trimming stripped 4 bases from V and 7 bases from J, with 11 bases between. This CDR3 contains 13 residues. Per germline, CDR1 SGHTA and CDR2 FQGNSA. This chain's CDR3 is CASSSQAGNEQFF. The CDR3 DNA is TGTGCCAGCAGCTCCCAGGCCGGGAATGAGCAGTTCTTC.

The chain links TRBV28 to TRBJ2-5; either TRBD1 or TRBD2 may fit D (6 bases each). The J call may be faulty, since TRBJ2-7 better matches the DNA end. The CDR3 has 13 amino acids. Germline V gene lookup returns CDR1 MDHEN and CDR2 SYDVKM. CDR3 in DNA: TGTGCCAGCAGTGAGGGGGGCAGGGACGAGCAGTACTTC. Residues: CASSEGGRDEQYF.

The chain uses TRBV9 and TRBJ1-1; D not certain. The germline V gene encodes CDR1 SGDLS and CDR2 YYNGEE. V was cut by 0 bases and J by 6 bases, with 15 bases left in between. The CDR3 has 15 amino acids. This CDR3 is CASSVDGGRVPEAFF. The CDR3 nucleotides read TGTGCCAGCAGCGTAGATGGAGGGAGGGTTCCTGAAGCTTTCTTT. Supplemented by reference TRBV9 and TRBJ1-1, the full variable domain reads DSGVTQTPKHLITATGQRVTLRCSPRSGDLSVYWYQQSLDQGLQFLIQYYNGEERAKGNILERFSAQQFPDLHSELNLSSLELGDSALYFCASSVDGGRVPEAFFGQGTRLTVV.

In the case of this clonotype: Mismatch with germline at one junction end may stem from a read error. The gene calls are TRBV27 and TRBJ1-5; 8 positions agree with TRBD1. Germline V gene sequence: CDR1 MNHEY, CDR2 SMNVEV (reference sequence). The CDR3 sequence is 14 residues long. The CDR3: CVSSCRQGNQPQHF. In DNA form, the CDR3 reads TGTGTCAGCAGTTGCCGACAGGGGAATCAGCCCCAGCATTTT.

This clonotype was seen only a few times. The chain uses TRBV7-9 and TRBJ2-5; perhaps TRBD1 as D (5 bases). V was trimmed by 5 bases and J by 2 bases, leaving 18 bases between them. The CDR3 runs 16 residues. Germline V CDR1 and CDR2: SEHNR, FQNEAQ (reference sequence). CDR3 residues: CASSPLPGQGQETQYF. CDR3 nucleotide sequence: TGTGCCAGCAGCCCCCTCCCCGGCCAGGGACAAGAGACCCAGTACTTC.

The chain links TRBV27 to TRBJ2-7; 11 nucleotides line up with TRBD2. Germline assignment: CDR1 MNHEY and CDR2 SMNVEV (reference sequence). J gave up 2 bases and V 3 bases, and 3 bases lay outside the gene matches. CDR3 length: 15 residues. The CDR3 coding sequence is TGTGCCAGCAGTTTTGGGACTAGCGGCCCCTACGAGCAGTACTTC. Translating gives CASSFGTSGPYEQYF.

The chain recombines TRBV11-2 with TRBJ2-3; the match to TRBD1 covers 10 bases. V was clipped by 5 bases and J by 2 bases; unmatched bases: 10. CDR1 and CDR2 from the germline V gene are SGHAT and FQNNGV. This CDR3 is built from 17 residues. CDR3 in DNA: TGTGCCAGCAGCGACGATACGGGACAGGGGATCACAGATACGCAGTATTTT. Translation gives CASSDDTGQGITDTQYF.

This clonotype has a handful of counts. The chain has TRBV7-9 and TRBJ2-5; D perhaps matches TRBD1 (6 bases). The CDR3 loop spans 15 amino acids. The germline V and J ends were trimmed by 0 bases and 7 bases, with 15 bases remaining between them. The V gene's germline CDR1 is SEHNR and CDR2 FQNEAQ (reference sequence). The CDR3 DNA sequence: TGTGCCAGCAGCTTAGCACGGGACACTATACGGACCCAGTACTTC. It specifies CASSLARDTIRTQYF.

The chain is built from TRBV6-5 and TRBJ1-6; possibly TRBD1 for D (5 bases). Germline CDR1 is MNHEY and CDR2 is SVGAGI. Trimming pared 6 bases from V and 15 bases from J, leaving 18 bases between. This CDR3 spans 13 amino acids. The CDR3 coding sequence is TGTGCCAGCAGGTTACCTACAGGCGGCGTCCTCCACTTT. Translating gives CASRLPTGGVLHF.

The table lists this clonotype with a few counts. This chain uses TRBV15 with TRBJ2-5; D tentatively fits TRBD1 or TRBD2 (6 bases each). Germline-derived CDR1 and CDR2 are LNHNV and YYDKDF (reference sequence). This CDR3 region has 15 residues. Trimming left V 5 bases short and J 3 bases short, with 16 bases between. The CDR3 loop reads CATSDGTRTKETQYF. DNA for the CDR3: TGTGCCACCAGCGACGGGACAAGGACTAAAGAGACCCAGTACTTC.

The CDR3 DNA reads as TGTGCCACCAGTGATTCTAGCGGGAGGGCCTGGGAGCAGTACTTC. It is translated as CATSDSSGRAWEQYF. The rearrangement uses TRBV24-1 and TRBJ2-5; 12 nucleotides match TRBD2. Germline CDR1 is KGHDR and CDR2 is SFDVKD. The CDR3 extends over 15 amino acids. V was pared by 2 bases and J by 11 bases, with 8 bases of the junction left unmatched.

CDR3 DNA sequence: TGTGCCACCGTGGACAGGTCTAAAAACATTCAGTACTTC. This sequence encodes CATVDRSKNIQYF. The chain joins TRBV28 to TRBJ2-4; 7 positions agree with TRBD1. The V gene's germline CDR1 is MDHEN and CDR2 SYDVKM. The CDR3 runs to 13 residues. V lost 10 bases and J lost 4; bases outside the gene matches: 7.

The chain uses TRBV7-6 and TRBJ2-1, with 8 positions matching TRBD1. This CDR3 contains 17 residues. V shed 5 bases and J 7 bases; nucleotides not matched to a gene: 16. Looked up from germline, CDR1 is SGHVS and CDR2 is FNYEAQ. CDR3 in amino acids: CASSPPSTGALHNEQFF. CDR3 bases: TGTGCCAGCAGCCCTCCCTCGACAGGGGCGCTTCATAATGAGCAGTTCTTC.

A few counts support this clonotype. The genes are TRBV13 and TRBJ2-7; TRBD1 aligns across 7 bases. The CDR3 is 15 amino acids. Trimming removed 2 bases from V and 0 bases from J; junction bases left unmatched: 4. Looked up from germline, CDR1 is PRHDT and CDR2 is FYEKMQ (reference sequence). CDR3 bases: TGTGCCAGCAGCTTAAGGACAGGCAGCTCCTACGAGCAGTACTTC. Its protein is CASSLRTGSSYEQYF.

The CDR3 coding sequence is TGTGCCAGCAGCAACCCAGTGGGTGAGCAGTTCTTC. Residues: CASSNPVGEQFF. The chain combines TRBV7-9 with TRBJ2-1; D unclear. Looked up from germline, CDR1 is SEHNR and CDR2 is FQNEAQ (reference sequence). Trimming took off 5 bases at V and 9 bases at J, with 11 bases between the two ends. There are 12 residues in the CDR3.